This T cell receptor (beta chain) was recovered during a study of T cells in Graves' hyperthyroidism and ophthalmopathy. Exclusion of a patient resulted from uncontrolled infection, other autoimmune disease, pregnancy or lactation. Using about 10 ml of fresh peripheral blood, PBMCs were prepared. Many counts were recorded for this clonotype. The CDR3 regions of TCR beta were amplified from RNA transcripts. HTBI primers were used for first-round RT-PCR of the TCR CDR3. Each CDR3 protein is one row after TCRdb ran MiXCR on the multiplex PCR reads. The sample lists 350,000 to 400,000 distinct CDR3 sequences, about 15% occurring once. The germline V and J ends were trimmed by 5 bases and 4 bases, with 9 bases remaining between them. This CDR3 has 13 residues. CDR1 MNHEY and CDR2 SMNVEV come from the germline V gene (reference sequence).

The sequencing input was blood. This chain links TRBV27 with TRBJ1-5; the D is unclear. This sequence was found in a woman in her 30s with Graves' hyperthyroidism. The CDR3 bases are TGTGCCAGCAGTCCGACTCGAAATCAGCCCCAGCATTTT. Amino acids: CASSPTRNQPQHF.